These 6 T cell receptor beta chains share one sample of origin, sequenced in a study of cytomegalovirus exposure and HLA in healthy donors. Primers: 60 Vbeta forward and 13 Jbeta reverse. The data were produced by immunoSEQ multiplex PCR, yet TCRdb's version contains in-frame clones alone and is incomplete. The table records about 180,000 clones, just under 80% of them present only once. Sequenced material: PBMCs. Receptors were obtained from a woman aged 25 to 45 in good health and CMV-seronegative.

This clone turned up a few times. The chain uses TRBV7-3 and TRBJ2-5, with D perhaps TRBD1 (6 bases). The CDR3 runs 13 residues. Germline loops: CDR1 SGHTA, CDR2 FQGTGA. Trimming cost V 9 bases and J 0 bases, with 11 bases left between them. DNA of the CDR3: TGTGCCAGTGGTCAGGGGCACCAAGAGACCCAGTACTTC. It translates to CASGQGHQETQYF.

In its sample, this clone was seen once. This chain connects TRBV29-1 to TRBJ2-5; possible D gene TRBD2, 6 bases. TRBJ2-7 matches the DNA end more closely, so the J call is doubtful. This CDR3 is 15 amino acids long. Per germline, CDR1 SQVTM and CDR2 ANQGSEA. The CDR3 DNA follows: TGCAGCGTTGTAGGACGGAGGGACGGCTCCTACGAGCAGTACTTC. Its translation: CSVVGRRDGSYEQYF.

The chain couples TRBV30 to TRBJ1-5, with D unresolved. Trimming left V 1 base short and J 0 bases short, with 4 bases between. Germline CDR1 and CDR2: GTSNPN and SVGIG (reference sequence). There are 13 residues in the CDR3. CDR3 protein: CAWSARSNQPQHF. CDR3 bases: TGTGCCTGGAGTGCCCGTAGCAATCAGCCCCAGCATTTT.

V and J are TRBV4-2 and TRBJ1-2; the D gene is possibly TRBD1 (6 bases). The CDR3 is 12 residues long. CDR1 is LGHNA, CDR2 YNFKEQ, per germline. Deletions cut 8 bases from V and 2 bases from J, with 9 bases between. The CDR3 nucleotides read TGTGCCAGCGGGGACAACAACTATGGCTACACCTTC. Its translation is CASGDNNYGYTF.

This clone came up a few times. The chain links TRBV5-1 to TRBJ1-1; D is unclear. The germline CDR1 and CDR2 sequences are SGHRS and YFSETQ. The CDR3 covers 12 residues. The ends were cut back, 0 bases at V and 7 bases at J, with 7 bases in the middle. DNA for the CDR3: TGCGCCAGCAGCTTGGATGGAGTTGAAGCTTTCTTT. Translating it yields CASSLDGVEAFF.

The chain employs TRBV5-1 and TRBJ1-1; tentative D call: TRBD1 (6 bases). Germline assignment: CDR1 SGHRS and CDR2 YFSETQ. The CDR3 is 16 amino acids. V was trimmed by 0 bases and J by 1 base, leaving 13 bases between them. CDR3 sequence (DNA): TGCGCCAGCAGCTTGGGGCCGACAGGCTCGAACACTGAAGCTTTCTTT. Its protein product is CASSLGPTGSNTEAFF.